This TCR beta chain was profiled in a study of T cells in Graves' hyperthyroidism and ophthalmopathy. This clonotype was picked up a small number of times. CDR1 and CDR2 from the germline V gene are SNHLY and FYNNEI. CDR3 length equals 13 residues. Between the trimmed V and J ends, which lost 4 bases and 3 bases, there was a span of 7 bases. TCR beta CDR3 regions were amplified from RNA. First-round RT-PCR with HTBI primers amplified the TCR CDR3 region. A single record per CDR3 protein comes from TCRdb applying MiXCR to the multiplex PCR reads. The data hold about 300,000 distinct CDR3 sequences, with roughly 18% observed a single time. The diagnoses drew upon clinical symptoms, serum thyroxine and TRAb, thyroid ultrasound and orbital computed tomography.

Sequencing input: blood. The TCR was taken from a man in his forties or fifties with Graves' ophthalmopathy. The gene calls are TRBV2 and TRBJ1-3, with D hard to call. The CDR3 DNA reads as TGTGCCAGCAGTGCTCGGGGTGGAAACACCATATATTTT. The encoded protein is CASSARGGNTIYF.